This T cell receptor (beta chain) was captured in a study of shared clonotypes between healthy human individuals. The wider study: Each donor's CD4 naive and CD4 memory cells filled three plates apiece, CD8 naive two, and CD8 memory one.

With respect to this clone: Its antigen is as yet unknown.

The study drew all its donors from Caucasian adults living in Nashville, Tennessee. In the study's own analysis: Junction-only sequences without quality scores came from ImmunoSEQ, so filtering differed. Using immunoSEQ multiplex PCR, the repertoire was profiled, and TCRdb retains in-frame clones only, with some absent. V, J and clone size reflect that table, while D and trimming were determined from the DNA. This table holds 2 million to 2.5 million clones, 90% to 95% found once. Germline V gives CDR1 MNHNY, CDR2 SVGAGI (reference sequence). V dropped 3 bases and J dropped 1 base, with 13 bases sitting between them. This CDR3 has 16 amino acids. Study-wide results and caveats: Between a handful of donors, naive CD4 clonotypes were shared at a level of around 4.9%.

The TCR originated in a young man in good health. Some clones in this sample may be carry-over from other donors' samples. Sequencing input: naive CD4+ T cells from PBMCs. Specified subset: CD45RA+ positively selected. This rearrangement joins TRBV6-6 to TRBJ1-3; no reliable D call. The CDR3 region is CASSYGPGFSGNTIYF. The CDR3 bases are TGTGCCAGCAGTTATGGTCCGGGGTTTTCTGGAAACACCATATATTTT.